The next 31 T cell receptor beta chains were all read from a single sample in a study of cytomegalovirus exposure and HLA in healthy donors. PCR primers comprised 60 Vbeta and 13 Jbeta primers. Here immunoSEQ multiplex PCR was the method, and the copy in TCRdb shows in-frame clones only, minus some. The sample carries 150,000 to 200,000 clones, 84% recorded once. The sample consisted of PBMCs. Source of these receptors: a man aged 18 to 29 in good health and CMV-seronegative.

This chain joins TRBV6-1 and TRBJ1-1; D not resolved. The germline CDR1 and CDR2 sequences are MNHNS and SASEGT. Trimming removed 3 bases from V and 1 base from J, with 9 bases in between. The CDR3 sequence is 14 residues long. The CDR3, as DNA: TGTGCCAGCAGTGAGGCGGAGACGAACACTGAAGCTTTCTTT. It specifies CASSEAETNTEAFF.

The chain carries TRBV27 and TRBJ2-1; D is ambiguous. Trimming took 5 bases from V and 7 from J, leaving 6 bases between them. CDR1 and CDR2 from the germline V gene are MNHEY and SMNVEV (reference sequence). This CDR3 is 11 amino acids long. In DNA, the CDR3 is TGTGCCAGCAGTAGAGGAAATGAGCAGTTCTTC. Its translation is CASSRGNEQFF.

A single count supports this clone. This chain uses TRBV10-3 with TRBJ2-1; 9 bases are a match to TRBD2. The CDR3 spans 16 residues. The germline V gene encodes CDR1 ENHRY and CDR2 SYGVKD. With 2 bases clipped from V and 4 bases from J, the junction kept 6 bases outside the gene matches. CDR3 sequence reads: CAISEGRGGIYNEQFF. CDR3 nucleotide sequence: TGTGCCATCAGTGAGGGGCGGGGGGGCATATACAATGAGCAGTTCTTC.

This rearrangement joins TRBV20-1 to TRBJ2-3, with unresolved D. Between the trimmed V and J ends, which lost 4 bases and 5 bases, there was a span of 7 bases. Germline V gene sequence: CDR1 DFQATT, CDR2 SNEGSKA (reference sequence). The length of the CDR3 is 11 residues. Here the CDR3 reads CSAKSGDTQYF. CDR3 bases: TGCAGTGCTAAGTCGGGAGATACGCAGTATTTT.

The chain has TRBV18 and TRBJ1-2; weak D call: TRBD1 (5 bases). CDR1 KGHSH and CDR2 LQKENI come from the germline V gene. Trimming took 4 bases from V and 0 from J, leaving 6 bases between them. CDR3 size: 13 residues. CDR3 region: CASSQGTNYGYTF. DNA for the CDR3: TGTGCCAGCTCACAGGGGACTAACTATGGCTACACCTTC.

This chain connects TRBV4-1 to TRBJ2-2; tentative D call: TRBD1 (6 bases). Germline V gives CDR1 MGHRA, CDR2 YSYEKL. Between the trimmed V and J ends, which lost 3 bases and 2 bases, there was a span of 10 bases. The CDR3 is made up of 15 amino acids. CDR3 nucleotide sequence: TGCGCCAGCAGCCATGGGACAAGCAACACCGGGGAGCTGTTTTTT. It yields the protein CASSHGTSNTGELFF.

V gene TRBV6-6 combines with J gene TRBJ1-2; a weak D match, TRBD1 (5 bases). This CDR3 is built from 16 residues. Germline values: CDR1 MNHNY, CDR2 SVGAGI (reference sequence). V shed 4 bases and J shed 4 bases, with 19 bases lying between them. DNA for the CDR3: TGTGCCAGCAGTTCACTCGTGGGGCAAACCCTCTATGGCTACACCTTC. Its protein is CASSSLVGQTLYGYTF.

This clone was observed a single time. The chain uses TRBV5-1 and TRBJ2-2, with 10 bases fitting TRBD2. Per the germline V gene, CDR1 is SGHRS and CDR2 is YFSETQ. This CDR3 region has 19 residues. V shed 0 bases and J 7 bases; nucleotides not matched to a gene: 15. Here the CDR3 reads CASSLVEGDLAGVHGELFF. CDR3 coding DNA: TGCGCCAGCAGCTTGGTCGAAGGGGACCTAGCGGGAGTTCACGGGGAGCTGTTTTTT. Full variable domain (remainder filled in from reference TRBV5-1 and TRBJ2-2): KAGVTQTPRYLIKTRGQQVTLSCSPISGHRSVSWYQQTPGQGLQFLFEYFSETQRNKGNFPGRFSGRQFSNSRSEMNVSTLELGDSALYLCASSLVEGDLAGVHGELFFGEGSRLTVL.

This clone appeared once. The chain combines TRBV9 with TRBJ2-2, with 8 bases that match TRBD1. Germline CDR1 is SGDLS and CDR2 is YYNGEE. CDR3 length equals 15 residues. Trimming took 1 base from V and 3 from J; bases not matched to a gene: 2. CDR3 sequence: CASSVKTGDTGELFF. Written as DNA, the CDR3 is TGTGCCAGCAGCGTAAAGACAGGGGACACCGGGGAGCTGTTTTTT.

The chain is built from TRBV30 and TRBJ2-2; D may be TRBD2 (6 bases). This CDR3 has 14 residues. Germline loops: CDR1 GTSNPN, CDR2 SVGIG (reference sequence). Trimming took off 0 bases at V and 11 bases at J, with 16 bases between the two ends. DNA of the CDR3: TGTGCCTGGAGTGTACTTCGGAGGGGTTACGAGCTGTTTTTT. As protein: CAWSVLRRGYELFF.

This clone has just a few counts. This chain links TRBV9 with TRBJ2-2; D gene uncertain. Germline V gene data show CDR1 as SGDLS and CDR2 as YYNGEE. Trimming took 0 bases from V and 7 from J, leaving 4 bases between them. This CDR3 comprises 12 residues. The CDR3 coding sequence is TGTGCCAGCAGCGTAGATCTCGGGGAGCTGTTTTTT. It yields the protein CASSVDLGELFF. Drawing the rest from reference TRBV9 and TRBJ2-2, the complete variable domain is DSGVTQTPKHLITATGQRVTLRCSPRSGDLSVYWYQQSLDQGLQFLIQYYNGEERAKGNILERFSAQQFPDLHSELNLSSLELGDSALYFCASSVDLGELFFGEGSRLTVL.

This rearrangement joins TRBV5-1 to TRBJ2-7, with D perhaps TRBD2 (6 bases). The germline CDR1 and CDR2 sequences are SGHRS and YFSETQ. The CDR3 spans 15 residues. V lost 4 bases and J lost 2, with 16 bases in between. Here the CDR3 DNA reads TGCGCCAGCAGCCGCACACCCACGGGGGCCTACGAGCAGTACTTC. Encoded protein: CASSRTPTGAYEQYF.

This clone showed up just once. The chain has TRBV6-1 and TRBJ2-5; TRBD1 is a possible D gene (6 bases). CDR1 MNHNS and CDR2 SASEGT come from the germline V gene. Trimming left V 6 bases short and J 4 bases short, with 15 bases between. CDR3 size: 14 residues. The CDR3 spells CASRPRGGGETQYF. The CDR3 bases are TGTGCCAGCAGGCCCAGGGGCGGAGGAGAGACCCAGTACTTC.

The CDR3 reads CASSSPGLAGGRSDEQFF. The DNA for the CDR3 is TGTGCCAGCAGCTCCCCGGGACTAGCGGGGGGGCGTAGCGATGAGCAGTTCTTC. This rearrangement joins TRBV11-3 to TRBJ2-1; TRBD2 agrees at 16 bases. Trimming at V came to 4 bases and at J to 8 bases, leaving 11 bases not matched to a gene. The CDR3 has 18 amino acids. The germline V gene encodes CDR1 SGHNT and CDR2 YENEEA.

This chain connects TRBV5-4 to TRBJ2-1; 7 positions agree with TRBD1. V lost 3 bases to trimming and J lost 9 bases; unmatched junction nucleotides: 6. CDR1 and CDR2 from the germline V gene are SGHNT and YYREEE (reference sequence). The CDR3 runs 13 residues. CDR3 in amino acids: CASSSQGRVEQFF. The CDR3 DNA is TGTGCCAGCAGCTCACAGGGGCGGGTTGAGCAGTTCTTC.

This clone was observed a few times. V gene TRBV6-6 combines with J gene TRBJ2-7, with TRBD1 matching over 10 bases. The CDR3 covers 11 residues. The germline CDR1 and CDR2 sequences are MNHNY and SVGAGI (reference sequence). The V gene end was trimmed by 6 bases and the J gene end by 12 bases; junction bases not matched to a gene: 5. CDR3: CASRGQGSWYF. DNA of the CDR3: TGTGCCAGCAGGGGACAGGGGAGTTGGTACTTC.

CDR3 nucleotides: TGTGCCAGCAGTCCGCACTGGACTAGCGTTCACAATGAGCAGTTCTTC. It yields the protein CASSPHWTSVHNEQFF. The gene calls are TRBV27 and TRBJ2-1; 9 bases fit TRBD2. After removal of 5 bases from V and 5 bases from J, the junction contained 10 bases not matched to a gene. The CDR3 is made up of 16 amino acids. The germline CDR1 and CDR2 sequences are MNHEY and SMNVEV (reference sequence).

Here the CDR3 reads CASRPPVGISGRYTGELFF. The CDR3 DNA sequence: TGTGCCAGTAGGCCCCCGGTCGGAATTAGCGGGAGATACACCGGGGAGCTGTTTTTT. The chain has TRBV19 and TRBJ2-2; 9 nucleotides agree with TRBD2. V dropped 6 bases and J dropped 3; count of bases not matched to a gene: 17. Germline CDR1 and CDR2: LNHDA and SQIVND (reference sequence). CDR3 length: 19 amino acids. Supplemented by reference TRBV19 and TRBJ2-2, the full variable domain reads DGGITQSPKYLFRKEGQNVTLSCEQNLNHDAMYWYRQDPGQGLRLIYYSQIVNDFQKGDIAEGYSVSREKKESFPLTVTSAQKNPTAFYLCASRPPVGISGRYTGELFFGEGSRLTVL.

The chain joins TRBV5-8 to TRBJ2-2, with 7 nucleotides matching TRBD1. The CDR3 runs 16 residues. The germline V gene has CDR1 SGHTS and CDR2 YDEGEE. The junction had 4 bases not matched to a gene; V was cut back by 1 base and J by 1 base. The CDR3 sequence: CASSLRRTGNTGELFF. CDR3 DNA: TGTGCCAGCAGCTTGAGAAGGACAGGGAACACCGGGGAGCTGTTTTTT. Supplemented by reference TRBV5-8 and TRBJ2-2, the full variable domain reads EAGVTQSPTHLIKTRGQQATLRCSPISGHTSVYWYQQALGLGLQFLLWYDEGEERNRGNFPPRFSGRQFPNYSSELNVNALELEDSALYLCASSLRRTGNTGELFFGEGSRLTVL.

The CDR3 DNA reads as TGTGCCATCGCCGGGACAGAGAAAAGGGACGAGCAGTACTTC. Its protein product is CAIAGTEKRDEQYF. The rearrangement links TRBV2 to TRBJ2-5, with 7 bases lining up with TRBD1. The last part of the DNA fits TRBJ2-7 better; the J call may be wrong. This CDR3 comprises 14 residues. CDR1 and CDR2 from the germline V gene are SNHLY and FYNNEI.

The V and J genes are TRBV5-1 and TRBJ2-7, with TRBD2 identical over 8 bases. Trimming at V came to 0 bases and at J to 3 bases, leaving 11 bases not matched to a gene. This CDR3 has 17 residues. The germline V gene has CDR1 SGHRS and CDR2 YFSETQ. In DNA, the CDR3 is TGCGCCAGCAGCTTGGGGCTAGCGGGCCGAACCCTCTACGAGCAGTACTTC. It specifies CASSLGLAGRTLYEQYF.

DNA of the CDR3: TGTGCCAGCAGTGAGGTCCGGGACAGAAGTCAGGAAGAGTTCTTC. This translates into CASSEVRDRSQEEFF. The chain links TRBV6-1 to TRBJ2-1, with TRBD1 matching 7 bases. The CDR3 has 15 residues. The V gene end was trimmed by 3 bases and the J gene end by 14 bases; junction bases not matched to a gene: 16. From germline, CDR1 is MNHNS and CDR2 SASEGT.

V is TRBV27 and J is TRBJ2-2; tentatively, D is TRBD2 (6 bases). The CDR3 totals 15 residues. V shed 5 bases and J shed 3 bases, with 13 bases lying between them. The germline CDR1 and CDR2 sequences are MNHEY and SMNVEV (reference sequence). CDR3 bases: TGTGCCAGCAGTGATAGGCGGGGTTACACCGGGGAGCTGTTTTTT. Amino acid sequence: CASSDRRGYTGELFF.

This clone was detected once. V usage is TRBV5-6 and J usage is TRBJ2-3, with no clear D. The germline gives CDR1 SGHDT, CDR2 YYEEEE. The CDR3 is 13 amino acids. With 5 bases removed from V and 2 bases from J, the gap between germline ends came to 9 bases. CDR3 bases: TGTGCCAGCAGTGGATGGGCCACAGATACGCAGTATTTT. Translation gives CASSGWATDTQYF.

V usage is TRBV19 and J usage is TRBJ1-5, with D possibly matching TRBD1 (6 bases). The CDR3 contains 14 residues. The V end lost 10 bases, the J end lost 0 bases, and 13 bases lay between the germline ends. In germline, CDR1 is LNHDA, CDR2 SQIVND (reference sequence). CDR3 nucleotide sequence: TGTGCCACCCGGGACAATTATAGCAATCAGCCCCAGCATTTT. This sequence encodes CATRDNYSNQPQHF.

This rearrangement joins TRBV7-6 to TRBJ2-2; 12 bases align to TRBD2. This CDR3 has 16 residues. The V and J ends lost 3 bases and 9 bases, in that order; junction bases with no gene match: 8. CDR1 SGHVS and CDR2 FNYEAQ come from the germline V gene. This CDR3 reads CASSFLLAGGRRELFF. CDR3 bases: TGTGCCAGCAGCTTCCTACTAGCGGGGGGCCGAAGGGAGCTGTTTTTT.

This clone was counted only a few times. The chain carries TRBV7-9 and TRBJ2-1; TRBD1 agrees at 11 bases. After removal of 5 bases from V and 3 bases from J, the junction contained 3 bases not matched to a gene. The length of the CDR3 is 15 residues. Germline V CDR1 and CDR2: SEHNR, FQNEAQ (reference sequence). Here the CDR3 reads CASSPGTGGYNEQFF. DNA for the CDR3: TGTGCCAGCAGCCCCGGGACAGGGGGCTACAATGAGCAGTTCTTC.

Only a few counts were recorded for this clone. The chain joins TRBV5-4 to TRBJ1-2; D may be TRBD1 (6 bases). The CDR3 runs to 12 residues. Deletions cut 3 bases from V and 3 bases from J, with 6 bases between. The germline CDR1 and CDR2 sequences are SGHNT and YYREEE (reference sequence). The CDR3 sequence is CASSSGDYGYTF. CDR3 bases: TGTGCCAGCAGCTCAGGGGACTATGGCTACACCTTC.

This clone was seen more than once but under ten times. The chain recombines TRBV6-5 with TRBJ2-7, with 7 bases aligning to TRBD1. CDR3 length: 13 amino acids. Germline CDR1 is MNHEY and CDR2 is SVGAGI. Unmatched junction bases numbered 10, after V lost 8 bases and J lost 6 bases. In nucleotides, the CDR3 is TGTGCCAGCCACCCGACAGGGCTTGGCGAGCAGTACTTC. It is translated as CASHPTGLGEQYF.

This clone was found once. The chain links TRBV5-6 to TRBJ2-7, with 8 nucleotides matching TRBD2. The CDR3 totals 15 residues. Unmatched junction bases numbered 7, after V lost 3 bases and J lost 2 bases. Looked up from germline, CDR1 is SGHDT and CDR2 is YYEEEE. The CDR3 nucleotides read TGTGCCAGCAGCTCAGCGGGAGCTGCGACCTACGAGCAGTACTTC. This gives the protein CASSSAGAATYEQYF.

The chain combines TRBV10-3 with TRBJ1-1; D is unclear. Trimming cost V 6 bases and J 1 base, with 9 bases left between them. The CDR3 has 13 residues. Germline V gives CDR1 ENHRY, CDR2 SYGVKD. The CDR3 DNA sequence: TGTGCCATCAGAACTACACCGAACACTGAAGCTTTCTTT. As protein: CAIRTTPNTEAFF.